This TCR beta chain was profiled in a study of cytomegalovirus exposure and HLA in healthy donors. For this clone: Its target is unknown. Within the sample, other DNA sequences also encode this same CDR3.

General study findings and limits: The authors later found TCR association rates varying by HLA locus, with DRB1 most and HLA-C fewest.

Primers for the PCR totalled 60 Vbeta and 13 Jbeta. Using immunoSEQ multiplex PCR, the repertoire was profiled, and TCRdb retains in-frame clones only, with some absent. The sample lists around 170,000 clones; around 80% were seen once. The specimen was PBMCs. This receptor was taken from a man aged 35-49 years in good health and CMV-seronegative.

The CDR3 protein is CASSHGLASSTDTQYF. Here the CDR3 DNA reads TGTGCCAGCAGCCATGGACTAGCGTCAAGCACAGATACGCAGTATTTT. V is TRBV14 and J is TRBJ2-3, with 9 bases fitting TRBD2. The CDR3 runs 16 residues. J gave up 0 bases and V 3 bases, and 4 bases lay outside the gene matches. Germline lookup yields CDR1 SGHDN and CDR2 FVKESK.